This T cell receptor (beta chain) was identified in a study of control samples from healthy donors and cancer patients. Assay: immunoSEQ multiplex PCR; the TCRdb copy retains only in-frame clones and omits some. The sample lists roughly 200,000 clones; roughly 94% were seen once. This receptor was taken from a man aged 50 to 60 in good health. Sequenced sample: blood.

The CDR3 loop is CASKYPDSDNEQFF. CDR3 nucleotide sequence: TGTGCCAGCAAATACCCCGATAGTGACAATGAGCAGTTCTTC. This chain uses TRBV6-6 with TRBJ2-1; D remains unclear. The CDR3 is 14 residues long. Germline assignment: CDR1 MNHNY and CDR2 SVGAGI (reference sequence). The ends were cut back, 7 bases at V and 5 bases at J, with 15 bases in the middle.